This T cell receptor beta chain was captured in a study of T cell changes during pregnancy in multiple sclerosis. Trimming took 1 base from V and 2 from J; bases not matched to a gene: 4. CDR1 and CDR2 (germline): LGHNA, YSLEER. This CDR3 region has 15 residues. Sequenced by immunoSEQ multiplex PCR; TCRdb stores in-frame clones only, minus some. The data contain just over 30,000 clones, 89% of them singletons. Sequenced here: CD8+ T cells from peripheral blood mononuclear cells, sampled in the second trimester of pregnancy. J is TRBJ2-7 and V is TRBV4-3; 8 bases align to TRBD2. The sequence derives from a female donor with multiple sclerosis, enrolled in a pregnancy study. CDR3 residues: CASSQGTGGPYEQYF. The CDR3, as DNA: TGCGCCAGCAGCCAAGGTACGGGAGGGCCCTACGAGCAGTACTTC.